This T cell receptor beta chain was retrieved from a study of Graves' ophthalmopathy and Graves' hyperthyroidism. Germline values: CDR1 SQVTM, CDR2 ANQGSEA. CDR3 size: 13 residues. The J segment lost 4 bases and the V segment lost 5 bases, leaving 4 bases of the junction unmatched. Study results and limitations: Most thyroid clonotypes with frequency above 0.001 were detected in blood too. At roughly 67% sensitivity and 72% to 75% specificity, the model predicted progression of the ophthalmopathy.

Investigators amplified TCR beta CDR3 regions from RNA transcripts. Scientists carried out first-round RT-PCR using HTBI primers and then a second-round multiplex PCR. TCRdb passed the multiplex PCR reads through MiXCR, listing each CDR3 protein once. The sample lists 660,000 or so distinct CDR3 sequences; roughly two fifths were seen once. Points on this clonotype: Its antigen is not known.

Patients were excluded if they had other autoimmune diseases or uncontrolled infections, and likewise if pregnancy or lactation applied. Symptoms, serum thyroxine and TRAb, thyroid ultrasound, and orbital computed tomography formed the diagnostic basis. The V and J genes are TRBV29-1 and TRBJ2-5; 10 bases match TRBD1. The specimen was peripheral blood. This sequence originates from an adult man with Graves' ophthalmopathy. The CDR3 region is CSVRGTGAETQYF. The CDR3 DNA is TGCAGCGTTAGGGGGACAGGGGCAGAGACCCAGTACTTC. Full variable domain (outside the CDR3, taken from reference TRBV29-1 and TRBJ2-5): SAVISQKPSRDICQRGTSLTIQCQVDSQVTMMFWYRQQPGQSLTLIATANQGSEATYESGFVIDKFPISRPNLTFSTLTVSNMSPEDSSIYLCSVRGTGAETQYFGPGTRLLVL.